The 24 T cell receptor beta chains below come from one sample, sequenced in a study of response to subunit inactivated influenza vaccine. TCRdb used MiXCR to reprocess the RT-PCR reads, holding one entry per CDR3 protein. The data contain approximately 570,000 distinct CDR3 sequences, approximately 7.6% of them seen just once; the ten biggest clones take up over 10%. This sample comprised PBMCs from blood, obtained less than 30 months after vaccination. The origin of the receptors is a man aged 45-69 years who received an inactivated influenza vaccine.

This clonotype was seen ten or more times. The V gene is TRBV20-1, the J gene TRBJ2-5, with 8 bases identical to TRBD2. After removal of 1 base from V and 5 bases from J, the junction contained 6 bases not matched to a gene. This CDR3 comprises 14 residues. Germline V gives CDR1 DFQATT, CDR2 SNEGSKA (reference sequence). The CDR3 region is CSARGGLGSETQYF. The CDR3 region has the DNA TGCAGTGCTAGAGGGGGACTAGGTTCTGAGACCCAGTACTTC.

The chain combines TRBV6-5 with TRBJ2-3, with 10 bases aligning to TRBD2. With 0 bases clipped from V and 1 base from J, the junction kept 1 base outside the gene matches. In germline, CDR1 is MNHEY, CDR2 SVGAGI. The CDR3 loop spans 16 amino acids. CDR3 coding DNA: TGTGCCAGCAGTTACTCGGGGACTAGCGGCACAGATACGCAGTATTTT. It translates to CASSYSGTSGTDTQYF.

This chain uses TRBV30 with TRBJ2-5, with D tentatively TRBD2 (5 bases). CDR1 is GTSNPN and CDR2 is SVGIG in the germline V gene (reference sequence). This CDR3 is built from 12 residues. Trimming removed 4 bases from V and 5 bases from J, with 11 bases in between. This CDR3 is CAWTLQRETQYF. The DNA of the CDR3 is TGTGCCTGGACGCTGCAGCGGGAGACCCAGTACTTC.

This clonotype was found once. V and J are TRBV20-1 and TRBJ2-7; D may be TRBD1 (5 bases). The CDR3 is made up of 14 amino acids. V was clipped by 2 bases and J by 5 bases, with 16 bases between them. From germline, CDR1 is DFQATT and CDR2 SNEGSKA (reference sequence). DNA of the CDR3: TGCAGTGCTAGACAGACAGTTAAGGGCGACGAGCAGTACTTC. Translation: CSARQTVKGDEQYF.

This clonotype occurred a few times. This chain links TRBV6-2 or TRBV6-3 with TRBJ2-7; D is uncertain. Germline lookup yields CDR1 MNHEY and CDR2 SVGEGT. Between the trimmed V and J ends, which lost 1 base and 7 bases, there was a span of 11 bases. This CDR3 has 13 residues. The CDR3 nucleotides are TGTGCCAGCAGTTACTGGGTTTCGCGAGAGCAGTACTTC. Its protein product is CASSYWVSREQYF.

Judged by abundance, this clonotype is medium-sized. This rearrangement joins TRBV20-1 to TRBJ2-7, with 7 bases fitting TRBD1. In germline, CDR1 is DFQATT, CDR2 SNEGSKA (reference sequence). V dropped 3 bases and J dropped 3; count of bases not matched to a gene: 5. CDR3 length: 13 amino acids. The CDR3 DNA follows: TGCAGTGCTAGGGGGACAGCGGACTACGAGCAGTACTTC. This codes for CSARGTADYEQYF.

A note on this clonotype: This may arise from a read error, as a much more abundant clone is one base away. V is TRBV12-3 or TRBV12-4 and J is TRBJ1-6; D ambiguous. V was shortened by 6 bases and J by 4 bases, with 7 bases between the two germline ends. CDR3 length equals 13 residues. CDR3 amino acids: CASSRRYNSPLHF. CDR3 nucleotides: TGTGCCAGCAGCCGACGGTATAATTCACCCCTCCACTTT.

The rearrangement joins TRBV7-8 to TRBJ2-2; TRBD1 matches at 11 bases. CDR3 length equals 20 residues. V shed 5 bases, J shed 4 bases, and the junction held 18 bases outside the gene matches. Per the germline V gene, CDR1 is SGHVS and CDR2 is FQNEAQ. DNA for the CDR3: TGTGCCAGCAGCAGAACCGGGACAGGGGGGTACCGGGGCGCCACCGGGGAGCTGTTTTTT. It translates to CASSRTGTGGYRGATGELFF.

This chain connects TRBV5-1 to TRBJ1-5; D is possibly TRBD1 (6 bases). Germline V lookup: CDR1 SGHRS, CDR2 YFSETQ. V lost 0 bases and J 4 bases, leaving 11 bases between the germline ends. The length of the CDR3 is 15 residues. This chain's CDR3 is CASSLDPGANQPQHF. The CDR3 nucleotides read TGCGCCAGCAGCTTGGACCCAGGGGCAAATCAGCCCCAGCATTTT.

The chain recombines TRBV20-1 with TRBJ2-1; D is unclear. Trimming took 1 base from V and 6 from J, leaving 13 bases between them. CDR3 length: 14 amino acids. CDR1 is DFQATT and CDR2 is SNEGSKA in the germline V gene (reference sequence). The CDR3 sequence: CSARGRISPNEQFF. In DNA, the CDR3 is TGCAGTGCTAGAGGGAGAATATCCCCCAATGAGCAGTTCTTC.

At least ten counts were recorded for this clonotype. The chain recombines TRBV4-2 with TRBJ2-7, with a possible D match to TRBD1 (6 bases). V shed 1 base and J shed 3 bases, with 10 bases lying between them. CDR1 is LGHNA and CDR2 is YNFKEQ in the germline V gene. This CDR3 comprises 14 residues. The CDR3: CASSQGTANYEQYF. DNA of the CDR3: TGTGCCAGCAGCCAAGGGACAGCGAACTACGAGCAGTACTTC.

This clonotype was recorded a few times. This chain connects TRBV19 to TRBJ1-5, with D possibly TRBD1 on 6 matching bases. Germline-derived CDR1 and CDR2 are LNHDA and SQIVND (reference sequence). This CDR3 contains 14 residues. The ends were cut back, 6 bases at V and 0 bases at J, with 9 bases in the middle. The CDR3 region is CASRGTISNQPQHF. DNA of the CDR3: TGTGCCAGTAGGGGGACAATTAGCAATCAGCCCCAGCATTTT.

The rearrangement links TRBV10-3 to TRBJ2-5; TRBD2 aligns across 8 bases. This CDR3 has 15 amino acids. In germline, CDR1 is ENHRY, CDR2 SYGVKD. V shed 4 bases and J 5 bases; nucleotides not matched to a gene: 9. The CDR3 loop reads CAISGKAGVGETQYF. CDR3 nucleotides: TGTGCCATCAGTGGAAAAGCGGGAGTGGGGGAGACCCAGTACTTC.

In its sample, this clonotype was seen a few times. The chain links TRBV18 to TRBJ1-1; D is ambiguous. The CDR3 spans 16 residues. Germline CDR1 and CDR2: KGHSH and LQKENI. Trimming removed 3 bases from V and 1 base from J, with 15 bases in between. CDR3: CASSPANRVTNTEAFF. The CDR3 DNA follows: TGTGCCAGCTCACCGGCGAATAGGGTTACGAACACTGAAGCTTTCTTT.

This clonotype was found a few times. The CDR3, as DNA: TGTGCCATCAGTGAGTCTCATGCCTCCTACAATGAGCAGTTCTTC. Protein: CAISESHASYNEQFF. This chain uses TRBV10-3 with TRBJ2-1; D remains ambiguous. The CDR3 has 15 residues. Trimming left V 0 bases short and J 0 bases short, with 6 bases between. Germline V gives CDR1 ENHRY, CDR2 SYGVKD.

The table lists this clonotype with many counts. CDR3 in amino acids: CASSVGSLTANYGYTF. The CDR3 DNA sequence: TGTGCCAGCAGCGTAGGGAGTTTGACAGCTAACTATGGCTACACCTTC. The chain couples TRBV9 to TRBJ1-2, with a tentative D call TRBD1 (5 bases). With 0 bases removed from V and 0 bases from J, the gap between germline ends came to 12 bases. Germline CDR1 SGDLS, CDR2 YYNGEE. The CDR3 is 16 residues long.

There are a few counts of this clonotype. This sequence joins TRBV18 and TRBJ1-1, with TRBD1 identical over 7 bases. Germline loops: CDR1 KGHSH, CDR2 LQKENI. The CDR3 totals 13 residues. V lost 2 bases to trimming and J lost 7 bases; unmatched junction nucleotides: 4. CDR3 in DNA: TGTGCCAGCTCACCAAGGACAGGCGATGAAGCTTTCTTT. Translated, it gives CASSPRTGDEAFF.

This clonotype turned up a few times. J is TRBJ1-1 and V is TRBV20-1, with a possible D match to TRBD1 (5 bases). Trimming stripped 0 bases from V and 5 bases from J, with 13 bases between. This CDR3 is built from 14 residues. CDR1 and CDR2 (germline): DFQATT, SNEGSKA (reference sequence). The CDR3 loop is CSARDPGGRTEAFF. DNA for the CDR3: TGCAGTGCTAGAGATCCGGGGGGTCGGACTGAAGCTTTCTTT.

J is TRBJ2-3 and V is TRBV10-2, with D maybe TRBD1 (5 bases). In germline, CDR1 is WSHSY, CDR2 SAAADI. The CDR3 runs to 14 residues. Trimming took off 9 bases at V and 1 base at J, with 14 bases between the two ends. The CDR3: CASETETGTDTQYF. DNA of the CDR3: TGCGCCAGTGAGACAGAGACAGGCACAGATACGCAGTATTTT.

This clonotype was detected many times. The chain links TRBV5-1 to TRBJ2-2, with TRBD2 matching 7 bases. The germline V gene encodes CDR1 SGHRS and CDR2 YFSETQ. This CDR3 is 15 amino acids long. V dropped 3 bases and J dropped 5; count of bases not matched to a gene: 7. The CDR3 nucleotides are TGCGCCAGCAGCTCGGCCCGGGGGGAAACCGGGGAGCTGTTTTTT. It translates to CASSSARGETGELFF.

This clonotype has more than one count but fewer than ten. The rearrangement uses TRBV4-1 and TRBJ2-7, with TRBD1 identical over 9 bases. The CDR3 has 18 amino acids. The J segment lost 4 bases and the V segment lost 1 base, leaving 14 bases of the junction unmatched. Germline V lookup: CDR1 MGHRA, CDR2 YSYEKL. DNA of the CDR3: TGCGCCAGCAGCCAAGGCATTCTAGTCCGGGGACAGGGTTACGAGCAGTACTTC. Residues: CASSQGILVRGQGYEQYF.

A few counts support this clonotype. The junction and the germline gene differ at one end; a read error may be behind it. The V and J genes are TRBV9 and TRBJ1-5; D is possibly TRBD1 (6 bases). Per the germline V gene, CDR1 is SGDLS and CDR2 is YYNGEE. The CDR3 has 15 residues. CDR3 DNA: TGTGCCAGCAGCTCGGGACATAATAGCAATCACCCCCAGCATTTT. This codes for CASSSGHNSNHPQHF.

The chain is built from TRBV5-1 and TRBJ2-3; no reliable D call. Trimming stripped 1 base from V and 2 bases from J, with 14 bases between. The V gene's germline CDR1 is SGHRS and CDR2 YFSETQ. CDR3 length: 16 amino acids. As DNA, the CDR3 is TGCGCCAGCAGCTTGTTTGAGAAGGGCCTCACAGATACGCAGTATTTT. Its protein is CASSLFEKGLTDTQYF.

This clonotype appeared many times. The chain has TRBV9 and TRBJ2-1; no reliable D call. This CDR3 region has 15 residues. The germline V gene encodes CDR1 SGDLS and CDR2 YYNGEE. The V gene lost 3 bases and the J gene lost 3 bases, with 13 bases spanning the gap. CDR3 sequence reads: CASSAGSGGYNEQFF. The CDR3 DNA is TGTGCCAGCAGCGCTGGGTCGGGTGGCTACAATGAGCAGTTCTTC.